The T cell receptor (beta chain) described here comes from a study of CD8+ T cells in alopecia areata. Study information: Administration of oral tofacitinib to treated patients was at 5 to 10 mg twice daily. General study results and limits: Many expanded lesional clones persisted during tofacitinib (in both scalp and blood). The study found higher clonality in lesional than normal scalp, especially in alopecia totalis/universalis.

This clone was seen only a few times. Its specificity is not known. Treatment specified: oral pan-JAK inhibitor, 5-10 mg twice daily. Lesional scalp punch biopsies and peripheral blood were collected from alopecia areata patients. Extraction and reverse transcription of RNA yielded cDNA as the sequencing template. Assay: immunoSEQ multiplex PCR; the TCRdb copy retains only in-frame clones and omits some. The sample includes 60,000 to 85,000 clones, approximately 30% of them seen just once. CDR1 SQVTM and CDR2 ANQGSEA come from the germline V gene. Trimming took off 5 bases at V and 3 bases at J, with 7 bases between the two ends. The CDR3 loop spans 12 amino acids.

The sequence was collected from a human donor with alopecia areata. The chain carries TRBV29-1 and TRBJ2-2; tentatively, D is TRBD1 (5 bases). Sequencing used CD8+ T cells sorted from blood, obtained at week 4, from a patient treated with tofacitinib. CDR3 nucleotides: TGCAGCGTTTTGACAGACACCGGGGAGCTGTTTTTT. Translation gives CSVLTDTGELFF.